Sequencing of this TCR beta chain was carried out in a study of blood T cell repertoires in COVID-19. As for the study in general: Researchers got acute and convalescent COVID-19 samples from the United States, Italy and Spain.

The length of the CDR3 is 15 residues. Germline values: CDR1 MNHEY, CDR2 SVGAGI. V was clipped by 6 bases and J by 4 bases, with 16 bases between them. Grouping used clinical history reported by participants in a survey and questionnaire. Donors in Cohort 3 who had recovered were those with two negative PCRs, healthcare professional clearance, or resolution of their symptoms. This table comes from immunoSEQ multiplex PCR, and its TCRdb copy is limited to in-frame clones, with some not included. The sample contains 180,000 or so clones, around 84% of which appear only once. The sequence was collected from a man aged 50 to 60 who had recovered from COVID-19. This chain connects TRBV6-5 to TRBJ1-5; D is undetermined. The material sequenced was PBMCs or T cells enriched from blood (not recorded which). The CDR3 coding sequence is TGTGCCAGCAGGGTCGACATATCCCCTAATCAGCCCCAGCATTTT. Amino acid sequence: CASRVDISPNQPQHF.